This T cell receptor (beta chain) stems from a study of blood T cell repertoires in COVID-19 (dated by TCRdb to the early 2020s). Background for the entire study: Samples from collaborators originated in the United States, Italy and Spain and spanned both the acute and convalescent phases of COVID-19. The dataset comprised deeply sampled blood TCRbeta repertoires from subjects exposed to, actively infected with, or recovered from COVID-19. Where HLA class I and class II types were available, the types were taken from metadata supplied by the sample provider, not from assay-based typing. The material from the prospective study consisted of cDNA or gDNA derived from T cells, B-cell-depleted T cells, or PBMCs. Samples came from the ongoing ImmuneRACE study (first 160 participants) plus 1,254 subjects from 6 global collaborators. Nearly every sample came with metadata listing a de-identified subject ID, COVID-19 status, age in years and sex. The repertoires were released in a freely available public database meant as a resource for research on the immune response to SARS-CoV-2. Broader findings and caveats from the paper: The amount of clinical and demographic metadata varied by source and participant and was provided uncurated.

The CDR3 starts with the cysteine, ends with the phenylalanine, and has 16 residues. This entry keeps only the CDR3 DNA: 48 bases, framed from base 1. The germline V gene supplies CDR1 KGHDR and CDR2 SFDVKD. Germline trimming amounts to 4 bases on V and 5 bases on J, with 11 as the count of junction bases outside the gene matches. The collaborating institutions used their own protocols to collect whole blood in K2EDTA tubes. For TCRbeta analysis, collaborators shipped samples in one of three forms: frozen whole blood, isolated PBMCs, or DNA extracted from either of those sample types. The immunoSEQ Assay, a bias-controlled multiplex PCR, was used to amplify TCRbeta CDR3 regions from genomic DNA. Per the original workflow: Within the assay, amplification of reference gene primers was used to estimate how many nucleated cells each sample contained. To quantify the absolute abundance of each unique TCRbeta CDR3 rearrangement, sequence reads were collapsed and filtered. For each sample, productive Simpson clonality was calculated as the square root of Simpson's diversity index over productive rearrangements. TCRdb provides this immuneACCESS table in a form limited to in-frame rearrangements. Some clones are lacking; in checked studies, under half of them reflect an unresolved V gene, and why the rest are absent is not known. The D gene and trimming were derived from the DNA, and the V and J assignments and clone size from that table. The sample yields roughly 120,000 clones; 90% were counted once. Together, the top ten hold around 3.8% of the sample.

About this clone: This receptor's antigen is unknown. Base qualities are not provided; no much larger clone lies one nucleotide away.

This sequence originates from a man aged 45-65 years with active COVID-19. Sequencing was performed on peripheral blood. The chain uses TRBV24-1 and TRBJ2-5; TRBD1 aligns with 8 central bases. CDR3 reads: CATSDTGQGGGETQYF. At the DNA level, the sequence is TGTGCCACCAGTGACACTGGACAGGGCGGAGGGGAGACCCAGTACTTC.